The 4 T cell receptor beta chains reported below all come from one sample, sequenced in a study of human T cells and chemical hapten exposure. Described time point: patch test 1, 2 weeks after DPC sensitization. Regarding treatment: therapeutic diphenylcyclopropenone sensitization with weekly scalp DPC. TCRdb reprocessed the RACE reads via MiXCR and lists one record per CDR3 protein. This table holds 84,000 or so distinct CDR3 sequences, over 9.5% found once. The sample here was whole blood, taken in connection with sensitization to the hapten diphenylcyclopropenone (DPC). These receptors originate from a man aged 40-49 years with alopecia areata. Some clones in this sample may be carry-over from other donors' samples.

This clonotype was observed at least ten times. This rearrangement joins TRBV18 to TRBJ1-5; D ambiguous. This CDR3 has 14 residues. V lost 2 bases and J lost 10, with 15 bases in between. Germline-derived CDR1 and CDR2 are KGHSH and LQKENI. This chain's CDR3 is CASSPKSEISPQHF. DNA for the CDR3: TGTGCCAGCTCACCAAAGTCTGAGATCAGCCCCCAGCATTTT.

In this sample, this clonotype turned up a few times. CDR3 residues: CASLPGQRQPQHF. In DNA form, the CDR3 reads TGTGCCAGCCTGCCGGGTCAACGACAGCCCCAGCATTTT. This chain connects TRBV6-1 to TRBJ1-5; D ambiguous. The germline V gene encodes CDR1 MNHNS and CDR2 SASEGT. This CDR3 has 13 amino acids. Trimming left V 8 bases short and J 7 bases short, with 15 bases between.

The table lists this clonotype with many counts. This chain links TRBV6-2 or TRBV6-3 with TRBJ2-7; 12 nucleotides line up with TRBD1. After removal of 7 bases from V and 3 bases from J, the junction contained 19 bases not matched to a gene. This CDR3 has 19 residues. Per germline, CDR1 MNHEY and CDR2 SVGEGT. CDR3 nucleotides: TGTGCCAGCAACAGAAGGCCCCTTTCCGGGACAGGGGGCATCTACGAGCAGTACGTC. Translated, it gives CASNRRPLSGTGGIYEQYV.

This clonotype came up many times. The J gene is TRBJ2-7, the V gene TRBV20-1, with TRBD2 identical over 7 bases. The CDR3 covers 16 residues. Germline CDR1 DFQATT, CDR2 SNEGSKA (reference sequence). The ends lost 2 bases at V and 0 bases at J; junction bases unmatched: 10. The CDR3 DNA reads TGCAGTGCTAGACCCTACACCCTAGCGGCCTCCTACGAGCAGTACTTC. Residues: CSARPYTLAASYEQYF.